This T cell receptor (beta chain) derives from a study of T cells in localized non-small cell lung cancer. Study findings and constraints: Adjacent lung held a median around 56 of the top 100 tumor clones. In uninvolved adjacent lung, T cell clonality reached its highest value, exceeding tumor. Higher adjacent-lung clonality was associated with shorter survival. Without multi-region sequencing, intratumor heterogeneity could not be excluded.

With 3 bases clipped from V and 4 bases from J, the junction kept 2 bases outside the gene matches. Per the germline V gene, CDR1 is LNHDA and CDR2 is SQIVND (reference sequence). The CDR3 is made up of 14 amino acids. The table came from immunoSEQ multiplex PCR; TCRdb's copy has only in-frame clones and leaves some out. Among fewer than 7,500 clones listed, 45% to 55% were seen once. Regarding this clone: Its specificity is unknown.

Here the sequenced sample was lymph node tissue, taken before any cancer treatment. This chain links TRBV19 with TRBJ2-5, with 10 bases lining up with TRBD1. The receptor was isolated from a man aged 40 to 70 with stage I lung adenocarcinoma. The CDR3 DNA reads as TGTGCCAGTAGTATCGGGACAGGGGCAGAGACCCAGTACTTC. It codes for CASSIGTGAETQYF. The entire variable domain, with the rest obtained from reference TRBV19 and TRBJ2-5, is as follows: DGGITQSPKYLFRKEGQNVTLSCEQNLNHDAMYWYRQDPGQGLRLIYYSQIVNDFQKGDIAEGYSVSREKKESFPLTVTSAQKNPTAFYLCASSIGTGAETQYFGPGTRLLVL.